The present entry profiles one TCR beta chain with its context. The time point: pre-sensitization, week 0. The treatment was: therapeutic diphenylcyclopropenone sensitization with weekly scalp DPC. It was unfractionated whole blood from which total RNA was extracted. The data stem from a study of human T cells and chemical hapten exposure. About the study: Weekly scalp doses of diphenylcyclopropenone were given to patients during the approximately 25-week study. Minor pooled library volume differences mainly drove per-sample TCR yield variation.

A single record per CDR3 protein comes from TCRdb applying MiXCR to the RACE reads. Counted here are 240,000 or so distinct CDR3 sequences, around 9.3% occurring once; the ten biggest clones make up 2.3%. Sequenced here: whole blood, sampled in connection with sensitization to the hapten diphenylcyclopropenone (DPC). The TCR originated in a woman aged 40-49 years with alopecia areata. Some clones in this sample may be carry-over from other donors' samples.

CDR3 sequence (DNA): TGCAGTGCTATACTAGCGGGAGGGGACACCGGGGAGCTGTTTTTT. Translated: CSAILAGGDTGELFF. The chain carries TRBV20-1 and TRBJ2-2; 13 nucleotides align to TRBD2. The V gene end was trimmed by 4 bases and the J gene end by 3 bases; junction bases not matched to a gene: 2. The CDR3 spans 15 residues. The germline V gene has CDR1 DFQATT and CDR2 SNEGSKA (reference sequence).